Sequencing of this T cell receptor beta chain was carried out in a study of blood T cell repertoires in COVID-19. Study-wide context: Samples representing acute and convalescent COVID-19 were sourced from the United States, Italy and Spain.

Per the authors' pipeline: Estimates of nucleated cell counts were drawn from the amplification of reference gene primers. The method was immunoSEQ multiplex PCR; TCRdb's version includes in-frame clones alone and lacks a portion of them. Clonal size and the V and J genes are those of that table, whereas D and trimming came from the DNA. The data contain roughly 200,000 clones, nearly 90% of them seen just once; the ten biggest clones take up 20% to 25%. V was cut by 4 bases and J by 8 bases, with 15 bases left in between. This CDR3 has 15 amino acids. Germline-derived CDR1 and CDR2 are ENHRY and SYGVKD. This clone was seen once.

The sequence came from a man between 60 and 70 years old with active or convalescent COVID-19. The sequenced material came from peripheral blood. This chain connects TRBV10-3 to TRBJ1-6; D is unclear. The CDR3 coding sequence is TGTGCCATCAGTGCTGAATCGAGATCTTATTCACCCCTCCACTTT. It codes for CAISAESRSYSPLHF.